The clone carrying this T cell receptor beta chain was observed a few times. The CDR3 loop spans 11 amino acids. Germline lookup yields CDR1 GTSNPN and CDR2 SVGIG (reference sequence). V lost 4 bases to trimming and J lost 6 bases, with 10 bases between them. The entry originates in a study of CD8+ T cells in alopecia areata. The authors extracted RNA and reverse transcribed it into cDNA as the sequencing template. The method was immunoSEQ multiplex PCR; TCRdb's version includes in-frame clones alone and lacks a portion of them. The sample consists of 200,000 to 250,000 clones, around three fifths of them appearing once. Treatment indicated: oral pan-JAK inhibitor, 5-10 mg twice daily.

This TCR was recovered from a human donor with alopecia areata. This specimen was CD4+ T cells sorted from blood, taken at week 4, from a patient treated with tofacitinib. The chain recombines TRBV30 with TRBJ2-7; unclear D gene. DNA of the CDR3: TGTGCCTGGACAGTCGGTGGCGAGCAGTACTTC. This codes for CAWTVGGEQYF.